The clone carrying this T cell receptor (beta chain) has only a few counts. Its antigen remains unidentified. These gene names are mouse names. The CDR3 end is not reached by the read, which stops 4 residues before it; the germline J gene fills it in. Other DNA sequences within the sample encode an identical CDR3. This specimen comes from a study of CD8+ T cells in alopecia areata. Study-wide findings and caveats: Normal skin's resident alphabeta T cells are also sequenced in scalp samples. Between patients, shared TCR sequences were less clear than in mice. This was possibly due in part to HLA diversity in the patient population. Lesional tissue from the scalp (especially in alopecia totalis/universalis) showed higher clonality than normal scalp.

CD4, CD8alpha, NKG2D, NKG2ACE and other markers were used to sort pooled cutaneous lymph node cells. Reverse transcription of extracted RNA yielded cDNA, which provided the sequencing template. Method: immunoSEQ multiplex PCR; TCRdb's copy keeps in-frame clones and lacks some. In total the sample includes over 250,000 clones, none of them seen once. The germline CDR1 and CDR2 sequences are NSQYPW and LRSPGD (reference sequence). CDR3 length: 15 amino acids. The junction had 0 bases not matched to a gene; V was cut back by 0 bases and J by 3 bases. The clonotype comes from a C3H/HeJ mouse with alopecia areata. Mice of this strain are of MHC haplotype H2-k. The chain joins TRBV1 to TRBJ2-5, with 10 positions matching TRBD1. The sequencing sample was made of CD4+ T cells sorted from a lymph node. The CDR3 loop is CTCSAEGQGQDTQYF. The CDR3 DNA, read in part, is TGCACCTGCAGTGCAGAGGGACAGGGGCAAGAC.